This T cell receptor (beta chain) was observed in a study of blood T cell repertoires in COVID-19. Germline CDR1 reads SGHNT; CDR2 reads YYREEE (reference sequence). V shed 0 bases and J shed 10 bases, with 14 bases lying between them. The CDR3 extends over 14 amino acids. Some clones are missing from TCRdb's copy, which holds only in-frame ones; the method was immunoSEQ multiplex PCR. Of under 200,000 clones detected, approximately 91% appear once; the ten largest clones hold about 2%. Sequencing was done on a sample of peripheral blood. The V gene is TRBV5-4, the J gene TRBJ2-1, with D possibly TRBD1 on 6 matching bases. This clonotype originated in a man aged 65 to 79 with active or convalescent COVID-19. CDR3 protein: CASSLGGPLLEQFF. For the CDR3, the DNA is TGTGCCAGCAGCTTGGGGGGGCCGTTATTGGAGCAGTTCTTC.